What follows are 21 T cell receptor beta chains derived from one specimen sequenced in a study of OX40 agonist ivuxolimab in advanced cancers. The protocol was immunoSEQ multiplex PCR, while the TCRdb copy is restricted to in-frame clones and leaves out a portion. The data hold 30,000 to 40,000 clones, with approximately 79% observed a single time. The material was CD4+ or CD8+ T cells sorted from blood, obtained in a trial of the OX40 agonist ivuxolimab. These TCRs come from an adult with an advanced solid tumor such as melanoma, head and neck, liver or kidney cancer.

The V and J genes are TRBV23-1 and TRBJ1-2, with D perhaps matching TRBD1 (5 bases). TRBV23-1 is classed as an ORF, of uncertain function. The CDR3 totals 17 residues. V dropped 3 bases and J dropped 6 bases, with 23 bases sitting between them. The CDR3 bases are TGCGCCAGCAGTCATCCGGGGCAGTCCCTCTCCTACAATGGCTACACCTTC. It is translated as CASSHPGQSLSYNGYTF.

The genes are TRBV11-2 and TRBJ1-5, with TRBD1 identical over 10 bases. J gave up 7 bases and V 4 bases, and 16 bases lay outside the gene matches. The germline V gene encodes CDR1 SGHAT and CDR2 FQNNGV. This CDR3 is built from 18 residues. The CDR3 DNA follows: TGTGCCAGCAGCTCGATTGGGGACAGGGGAGCAACGAAGCAGCCCCAGCATTTT. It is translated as CASSSIGDRGATKQPQHF.

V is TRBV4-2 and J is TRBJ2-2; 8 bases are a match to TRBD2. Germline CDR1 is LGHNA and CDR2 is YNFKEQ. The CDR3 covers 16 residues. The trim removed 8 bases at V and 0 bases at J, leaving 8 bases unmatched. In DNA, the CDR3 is TGTGCCAGCCACGGGGGGGCGGGTTCGAACACCGGGGAGCTGTTTTTT. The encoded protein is CASHGGAGSNTGELFF.

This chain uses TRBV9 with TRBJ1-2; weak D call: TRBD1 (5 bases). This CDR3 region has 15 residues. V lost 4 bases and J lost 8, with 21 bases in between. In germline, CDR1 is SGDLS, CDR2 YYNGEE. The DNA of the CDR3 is TGTGCCAGCAGCCCTAGCACAGGAACCCACTGGGGCTACACCTTC. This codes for CASSPSTGTHWGYTF.

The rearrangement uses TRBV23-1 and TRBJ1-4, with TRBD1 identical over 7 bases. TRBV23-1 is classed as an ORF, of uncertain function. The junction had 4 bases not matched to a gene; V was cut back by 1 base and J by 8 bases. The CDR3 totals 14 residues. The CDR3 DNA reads TGCGCCAGCAGTCAATTCAGGGGGGGGGAAAAACTGTTTTTT. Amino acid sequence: CASSQFRGGEKLFF.

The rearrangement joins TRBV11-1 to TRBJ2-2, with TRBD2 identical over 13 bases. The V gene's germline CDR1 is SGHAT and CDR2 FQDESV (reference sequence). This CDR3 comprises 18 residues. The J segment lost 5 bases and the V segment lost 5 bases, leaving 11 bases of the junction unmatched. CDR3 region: CASSNRPGLAGITGELFF. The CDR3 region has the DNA TGTGCCAGCAGCAATCGACCGGGACTAGCGGGGATAACCGGGGAGCTGTTTTTT. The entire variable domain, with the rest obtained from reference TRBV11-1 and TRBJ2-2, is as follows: EAEVAQSPRYKITEKSQAVAFWCDPISGHATLYWYRQILGQGPELLVQFQDESVVDDSQLPKDRFSAERLKGVDSTLKIQPAELGDSAMYLCASSNRPGLAGITGELFFGEGSRLTVL.

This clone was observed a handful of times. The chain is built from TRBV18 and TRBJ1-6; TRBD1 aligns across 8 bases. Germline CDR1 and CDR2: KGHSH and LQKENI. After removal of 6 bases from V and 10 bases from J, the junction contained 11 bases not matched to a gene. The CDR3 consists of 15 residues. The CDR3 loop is CASSPMTGERSPLHF. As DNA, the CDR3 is TGTGCCAGCTCCCCAATGACAGGGGAGCGCTCACCCCTCCACTTT.

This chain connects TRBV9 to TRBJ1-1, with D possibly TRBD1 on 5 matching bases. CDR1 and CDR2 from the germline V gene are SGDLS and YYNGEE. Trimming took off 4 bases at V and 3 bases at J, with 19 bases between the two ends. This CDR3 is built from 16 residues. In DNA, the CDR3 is TGTGCCAGCAGCCCCGAATCCGGGGGGGTGTACACTGAAGCTTTCTTT. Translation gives CASSPESGGVYTEAFF.

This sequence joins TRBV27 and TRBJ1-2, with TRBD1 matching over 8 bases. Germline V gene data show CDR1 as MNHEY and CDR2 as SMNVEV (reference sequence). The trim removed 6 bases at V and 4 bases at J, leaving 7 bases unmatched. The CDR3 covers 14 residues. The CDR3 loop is CASRAGTGLYGYTF. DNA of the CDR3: TGTGCCAGCAGGGCCGGGACAGGTCTCTATGGCTACACCTTC.

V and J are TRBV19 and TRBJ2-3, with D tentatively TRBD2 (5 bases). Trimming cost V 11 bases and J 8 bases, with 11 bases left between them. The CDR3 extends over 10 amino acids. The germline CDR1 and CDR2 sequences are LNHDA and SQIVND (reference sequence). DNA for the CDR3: TGTGCCGCCGGAGGAGTTACGCAGTATTTT. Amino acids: CAAGGVTQYF.

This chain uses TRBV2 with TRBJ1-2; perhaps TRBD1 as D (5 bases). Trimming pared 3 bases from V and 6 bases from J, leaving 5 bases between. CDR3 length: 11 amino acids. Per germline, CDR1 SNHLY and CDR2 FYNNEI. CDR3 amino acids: CASSDRDGYTF. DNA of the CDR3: TGTGCCAGCAGTGACAGGGATGGCTACACCTTC.

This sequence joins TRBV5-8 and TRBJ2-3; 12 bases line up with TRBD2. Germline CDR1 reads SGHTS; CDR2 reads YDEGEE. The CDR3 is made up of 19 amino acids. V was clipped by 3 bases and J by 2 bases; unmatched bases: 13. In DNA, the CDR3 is TGTGCCAGCAGCTCCTCCACTAGCGGGGGGATACACTACACAGATACGCAGTATTTT. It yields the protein CASSSSTSGGIHYTDTQYF.

CDR3 in DNA: TGTGCCTGGAGTAGGACAGGGAGCGAGCAGTACTTC. Amino acids: CAWSRTGSEQYF. The chain joins TRBV30 to TRBJ2-7; 8 bases agree with TRBD1. The V gene end was trimmed by 2 bases and the J gene end by 6 bases; junction bases not matched to a gene: 3. The CDR3 sequence is 12 residues long. CDR1 is GTSNPN, CDR2 SVGIG, per germline (reference sequence).

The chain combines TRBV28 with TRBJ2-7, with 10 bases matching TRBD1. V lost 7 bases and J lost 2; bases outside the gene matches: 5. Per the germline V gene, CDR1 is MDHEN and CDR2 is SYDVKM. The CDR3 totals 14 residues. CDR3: CASNTGQGTYEQYF. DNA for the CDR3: TGTGCCAGCAATACGGGACAGGGGACCTACGAGCAGTACTTC.

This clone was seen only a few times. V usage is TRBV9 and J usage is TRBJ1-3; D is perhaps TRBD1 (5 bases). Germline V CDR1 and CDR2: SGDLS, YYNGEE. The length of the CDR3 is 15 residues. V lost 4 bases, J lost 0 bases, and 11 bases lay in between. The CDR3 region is CASSLGRTSGNTIYF. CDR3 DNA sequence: TGTGCCAGCAGCTTGGGACGGACCTCTGGAAACACCATATATTTT.

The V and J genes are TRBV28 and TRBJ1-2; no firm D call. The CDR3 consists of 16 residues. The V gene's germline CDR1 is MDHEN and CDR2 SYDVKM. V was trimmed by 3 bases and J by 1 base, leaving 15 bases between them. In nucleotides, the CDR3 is TGTGCCAGCAGTTTGGTCGAGGGCGAAGTTAACTATGGCTACACCTTC. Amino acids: CASSLVEGEVNYGYTF.

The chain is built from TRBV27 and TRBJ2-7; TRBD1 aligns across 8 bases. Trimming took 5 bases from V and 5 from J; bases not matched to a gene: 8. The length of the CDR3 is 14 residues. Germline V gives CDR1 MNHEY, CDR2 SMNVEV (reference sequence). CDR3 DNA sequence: TGTGCCAGCAGTACGCCCGGGACAGGTAACGAGCAGTACTTC. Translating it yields CASSTPGTGNEQYF.

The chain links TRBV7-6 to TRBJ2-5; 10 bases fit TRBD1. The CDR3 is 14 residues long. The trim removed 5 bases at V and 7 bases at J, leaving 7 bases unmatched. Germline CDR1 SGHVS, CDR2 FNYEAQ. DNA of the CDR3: TGTGCCAGCAGCACGGGACAGGGGAGAGGGACCCAGTACTTC. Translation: CASSTGQGRGTQYF.

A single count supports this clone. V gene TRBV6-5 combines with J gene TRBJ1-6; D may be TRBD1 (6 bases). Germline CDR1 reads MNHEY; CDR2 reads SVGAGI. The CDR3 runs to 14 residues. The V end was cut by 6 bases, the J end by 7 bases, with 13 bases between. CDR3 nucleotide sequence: TGTGCCAGCAGGAAGCAGGGGTGGAATTCACCCCTCCACTTT. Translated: CASRKQGWNSPLHF.

This CDR3 reads CASSLELAGANTEAFF. CDR3 in DNA: TGTGCCAGCAGCTTGGAACTGGCAGGGGCGAACACTGAAGCTTTCTTT. The gene calls are TRBV5-4 and TRBJ1-1; possibly TRBD1 for D (6 bases). The CDR3 has 16 amino acids. Germline V lookup: CDR1 SGHNT, CDR2 YYREEE (reference sequence). Trimming removed 0 bases from V and 1 base from J, with 13 bases in between.

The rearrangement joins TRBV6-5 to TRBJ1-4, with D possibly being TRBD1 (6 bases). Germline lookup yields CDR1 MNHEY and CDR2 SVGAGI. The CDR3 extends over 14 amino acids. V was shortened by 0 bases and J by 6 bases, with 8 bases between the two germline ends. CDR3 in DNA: TGTGCCAGCAGTTACTCGGGGGCGGATGAAAAACTGTTTTTT. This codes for CASSYSGADEKLFF.